This T cell receptor beta chain was documented in a study of blood T cell repertoires in COVID-19. About the study: Acute and convalescent COVID-19 samples came from the United States, Italy and Spain.

The germline V gene encodes CDR1 SEHNR and CDR2 FQNEAQ (reference sequence). V was cut by 8 bases and J by 6 bases, with 20 bases left in between. The CDR3 loop spans 14 amino acids. In the source study's methods: Estimates of nucleated cell counts were drawn from the amplification of reference gene primers. This table comes from immunoSEQ multiplex PCR, and its TCRdb copy is limited to in-frame clones, with some not included. V and J calls and clone size follow that table, whereas D and trimming were derived from the DNA. Among some 150,000 clones listed, more than 80% were seen once. The clonotype comes from a man between 60 and 75 years old with acute or convalescent COVID-19. The specimen was peripheral blood. The V call is TRBV7-9, the J call TRBJ2-7; D possibly corresponds to TRBD2 (6 bases). CDR3 coding DNA: TGTGCCAGCCGACCCGGAGGGGCCATGGGCGAGCAGTACTTC. Translated: CASRPGGAMGEQYF. The full variable domain, completed using reference TRBV7-9 and TRBJ2-7, is DTGVSQNPRHKITKRGQNVTFRCDPISEHNRLYWYRQTLGQGPEFLTYFQNEAQLEKSRLLSDRFSAERPKGSFSTLEIQRTEQGDSAMYLCASRPGGAMGEQYFGPGTRLTVT.